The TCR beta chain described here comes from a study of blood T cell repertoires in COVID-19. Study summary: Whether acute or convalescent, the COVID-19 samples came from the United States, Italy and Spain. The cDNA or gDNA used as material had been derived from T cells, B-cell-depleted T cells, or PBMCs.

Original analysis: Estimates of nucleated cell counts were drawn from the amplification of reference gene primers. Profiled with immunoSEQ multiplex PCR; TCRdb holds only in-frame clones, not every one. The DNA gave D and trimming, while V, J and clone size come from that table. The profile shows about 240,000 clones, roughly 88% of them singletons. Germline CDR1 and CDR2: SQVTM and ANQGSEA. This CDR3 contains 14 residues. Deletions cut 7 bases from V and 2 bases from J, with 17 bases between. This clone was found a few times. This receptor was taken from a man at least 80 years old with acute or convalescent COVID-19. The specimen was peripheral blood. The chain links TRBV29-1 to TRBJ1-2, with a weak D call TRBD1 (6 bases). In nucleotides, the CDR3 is TGCAGCGCCGGGGGGCGAACCCCCAACTATGGCTACACCTTC. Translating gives CSAGGRTPNYGYTF. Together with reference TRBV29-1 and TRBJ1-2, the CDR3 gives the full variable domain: SAVISQKPSRDICQRGTSLTIQCQVDSQVTMMFWYRQQPGQSLTLIATANQGSEATYESGFVIDKFPISRPNLTFSTLTVSNMSPEDSSIYLCSAGGRTPNYGYTFGSGTRLTVV.